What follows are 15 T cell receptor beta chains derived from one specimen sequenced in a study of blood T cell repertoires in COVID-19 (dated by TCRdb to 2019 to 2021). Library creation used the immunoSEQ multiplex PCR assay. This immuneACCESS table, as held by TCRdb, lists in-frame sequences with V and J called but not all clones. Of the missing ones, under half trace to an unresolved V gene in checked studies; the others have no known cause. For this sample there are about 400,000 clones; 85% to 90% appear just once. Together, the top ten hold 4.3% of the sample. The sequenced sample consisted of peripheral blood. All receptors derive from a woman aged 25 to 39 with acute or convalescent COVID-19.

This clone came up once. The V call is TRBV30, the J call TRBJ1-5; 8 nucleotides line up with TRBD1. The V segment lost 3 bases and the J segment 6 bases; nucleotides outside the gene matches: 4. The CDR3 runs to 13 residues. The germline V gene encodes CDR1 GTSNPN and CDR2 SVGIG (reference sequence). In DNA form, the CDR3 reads TGTGCCTGGAGCGGGACAGGCGGTCAGCCCCAGCATTTT. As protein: CAWSGTGGQPQHF.

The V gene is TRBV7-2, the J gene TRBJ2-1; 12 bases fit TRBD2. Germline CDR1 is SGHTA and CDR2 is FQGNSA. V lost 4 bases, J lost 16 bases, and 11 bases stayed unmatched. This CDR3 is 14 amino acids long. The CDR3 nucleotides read TGTGCCAGCAGCTATAGGGCTAGCGGGGGGGCTGGATTCTTC. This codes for CASSYRASGGAGFF. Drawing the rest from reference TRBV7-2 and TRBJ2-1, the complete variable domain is GAGVSQSPSNKVTEKGKDVELRCDPISGHTALYWYRQSLGQGLEFLIYFQGNSAPDKSGLPSDRFSAERTGGSVSTLTIQRTQQEDSAVYLCASSYRASGGAGFFGPGTRLTVL.

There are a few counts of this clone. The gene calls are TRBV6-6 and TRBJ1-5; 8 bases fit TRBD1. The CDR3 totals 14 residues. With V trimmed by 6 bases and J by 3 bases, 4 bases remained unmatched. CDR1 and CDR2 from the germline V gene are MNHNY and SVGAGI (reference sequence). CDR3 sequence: CASRPGQVNQPQHF. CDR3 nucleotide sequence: TGTGCCAGCAGACCGGGACAGGTCAATCAGCCCCAGCATTTT.

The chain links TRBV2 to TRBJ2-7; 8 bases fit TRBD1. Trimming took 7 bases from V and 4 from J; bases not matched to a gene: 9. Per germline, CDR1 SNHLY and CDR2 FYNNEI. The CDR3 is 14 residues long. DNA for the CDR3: TGTGCCAGCACCGGACAGGGTAGGACGTACGAGCAGTACTTC. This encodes CASTGQGRTYEQYF.

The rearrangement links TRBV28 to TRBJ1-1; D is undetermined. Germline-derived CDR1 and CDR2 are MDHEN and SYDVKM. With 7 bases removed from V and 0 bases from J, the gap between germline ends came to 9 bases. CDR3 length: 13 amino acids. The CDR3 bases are TGTGCCAGCACCTTACACCTGAACACTGAAGCTTTCTTT. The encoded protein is CASTLHLNTEAFF.

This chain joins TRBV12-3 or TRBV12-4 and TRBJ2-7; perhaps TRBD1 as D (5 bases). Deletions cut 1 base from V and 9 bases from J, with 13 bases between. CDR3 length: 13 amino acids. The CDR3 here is CASSLESGMGQYF. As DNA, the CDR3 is TGTGCCAGCAGTTTAGAATCAGGGATGGGGCAGTACTTC.

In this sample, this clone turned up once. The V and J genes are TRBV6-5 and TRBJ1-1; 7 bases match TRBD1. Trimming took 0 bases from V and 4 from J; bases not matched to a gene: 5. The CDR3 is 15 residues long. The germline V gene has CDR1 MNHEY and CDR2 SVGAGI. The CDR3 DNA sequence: TGTGCCAGCAGTTACTCGACAGGGATGAGCACTGAAGCTTTCTTT. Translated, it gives CASSYSTGMSTEAFF.

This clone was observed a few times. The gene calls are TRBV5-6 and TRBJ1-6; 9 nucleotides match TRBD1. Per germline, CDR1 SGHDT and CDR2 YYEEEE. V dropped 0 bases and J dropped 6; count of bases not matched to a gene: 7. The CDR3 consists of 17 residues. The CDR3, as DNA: TGTGCCAGCAGCTTGGCAGTAGGGACAGGGTCTAATTCACCCCTCCACTTT. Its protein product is CASSLAVGTGSNSPLHF. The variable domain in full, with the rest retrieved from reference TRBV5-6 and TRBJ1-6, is DAGVTQSPTHLIKTRGQQVTLRCSPKSGHDTVSWYQQALGQGPQFIFQYYEEEERQRGNFPDRFSGHQFPNYSSELNVNALLLGDSALYLCASSLAVGTGSNSPLHFGNGTRLTVT.

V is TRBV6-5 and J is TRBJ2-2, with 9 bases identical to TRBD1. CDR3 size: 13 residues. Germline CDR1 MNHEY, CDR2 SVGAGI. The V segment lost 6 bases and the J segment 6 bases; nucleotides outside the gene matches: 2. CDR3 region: CASRTGGPGELFF. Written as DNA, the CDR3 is TGTGCCAGCAGGACAGGGGGTCCCGGGGAGCTGTTTTTT.

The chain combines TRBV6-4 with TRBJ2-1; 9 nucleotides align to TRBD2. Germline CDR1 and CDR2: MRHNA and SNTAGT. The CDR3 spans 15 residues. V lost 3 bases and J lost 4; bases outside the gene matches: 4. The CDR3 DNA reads TGTGCCAGCAGTGAGCGGGGGGGTAGTTACAATGAGCAGTTCTTC. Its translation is CASSERGGSYNEQFF.

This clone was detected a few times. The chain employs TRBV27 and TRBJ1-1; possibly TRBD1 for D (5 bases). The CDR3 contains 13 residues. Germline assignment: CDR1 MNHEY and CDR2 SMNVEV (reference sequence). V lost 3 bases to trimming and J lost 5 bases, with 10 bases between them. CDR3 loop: CASSFRQPTEAFF. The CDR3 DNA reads TGTGCCAGCAGTTTTCGACAGCCTACTGAAGCTTTCTTT.

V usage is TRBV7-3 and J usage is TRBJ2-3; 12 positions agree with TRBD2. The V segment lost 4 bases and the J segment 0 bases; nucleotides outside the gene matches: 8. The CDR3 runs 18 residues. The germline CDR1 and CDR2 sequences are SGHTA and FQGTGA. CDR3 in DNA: TGTGCCAGCAGCTCCTCGACTAGCGGGGGTCCTAGCACAGATACGCAGTATTTT. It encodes CASSSSTSGGPSTDTQYF.

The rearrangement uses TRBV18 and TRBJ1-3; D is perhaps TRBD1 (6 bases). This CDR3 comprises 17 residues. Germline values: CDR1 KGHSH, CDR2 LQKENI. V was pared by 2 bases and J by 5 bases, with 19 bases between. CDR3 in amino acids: CASSPNEMTGSRNTIYF. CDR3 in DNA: TGTGCCAGCTCACCAAACGAAATGACAGGTTCTAGAAACACCATATATTTT.

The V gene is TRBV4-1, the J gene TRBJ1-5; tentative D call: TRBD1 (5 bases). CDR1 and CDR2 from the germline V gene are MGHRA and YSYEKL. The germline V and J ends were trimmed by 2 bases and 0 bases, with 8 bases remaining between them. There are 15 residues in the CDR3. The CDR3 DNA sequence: TGCGCCAGCAGCCAAACCGGGGGTAGCAATCAGCCCCAGCATTTT. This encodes CASSQTGGSNQPQHF.

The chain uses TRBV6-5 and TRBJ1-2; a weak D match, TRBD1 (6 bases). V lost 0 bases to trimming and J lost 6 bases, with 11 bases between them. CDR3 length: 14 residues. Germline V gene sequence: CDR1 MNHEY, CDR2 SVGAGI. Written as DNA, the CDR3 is TGTGCCAGCAGTTACTCAGGGACAAGCGATGGCTACACCTTC. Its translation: CASSYSGTSDGYTF.